What follows are 15 T cell receptor beta chains derived from one specimen sequenced in a study of long-term antiretroviral therapy in people with HIV. The run of the v3.0 immunoSEQ assay was at survey level. Only in-frame clones appear in the TCRdb table, and some are missing; sequencing was by immunoSEQ multiplex PCR. The table shows tens of thousands of clones, with around 85% occurring only once. The material was unsorted PBMCs, obtained 3 years after starting antiretroviral therapy. All receptors derive from a man aged 35-49 years with HIV.

This rearrangement joins TRBV11-1 to TRBJ2-3, with 11 positions matching TRBD2. CDR1 is SGHAT, CDR2 FQDESV, per germline (reference sequence). The CDR3 is made up of 14 amino acids. Germline trimming cut 4 bases from V and 8 bases from J; bases unmatched to any gene: 5. CDR3 DNA: TGTGCCAGCAGCTCTAGCGGGGGGACTCCTACGCAGTATTTT. It is translated as CASSSSGGTPTQYF.

V is TRBV6-6 and J is TRBJ1-5, with unresolved D. From germline, CDR1 is MNHNY and CDR2 SVGAGI (reference sequence). The CDR3 runs to 12 residues. CDR3 nucleotides: TGTGCTGGGAGCCATAGCAATCAGCCCCAGCATTTT. Translation gives CAGSHSNQPQHF.

The V and J genes are TRBV19 and TRBJ1-2; 11 bases fit TRBD1. The CDR3 spans 15 residues. Germline V gene data show CDR1 as LNHDA and CDR2 as SQIVND (reference sequence). The ends lost 3 bases at V and 2 bases at J; junction bases unmatched: 2. CDR3 nucleotide sequence: TGTGCCAGTAGTATCAGGACAGGGGGCAACTATGGCTACACCTTC. It yields the protein CASSIRTGGNYGYTF.

This clone was found a few times. Other DNA sequences from this sample encode an identical CDR3 as well. The rearrangement joins TRBV7-9 to TRBJ2-5; 12 nucleotides align to TRBD2. Germline CDR1 SEHNR, CDR2 FQNEAQ (reference sequence). Trimming at V came to 6 bases and at J to 2 bases, leaving 7 bases not matched to a gene. The CDR3 has 16 amino acids. The DNA of the CDR3 is TGTGCCAGCAGTCGGGGACTAGCGGGCGTACAAGAGACCCAGTACTTC. Translation: CASSRGLAGVQETQYF.

This chain links TRBV2 with TRBJ1-5, with 8 positions matching TRBD1. The CDR3 contains 15 residues. Germline assignment: CDR1 SNHLY and CDR2 FYNNEI. V lost 6 bases to trimming and J lost 1 base; unmatched junction nucleotides: 5. For the CDR3, the DNA is TGTGCCAGCAGCATCACAGGGGGGAGCAATCAGCCCCAGCATTTT. Translated, it gives CASSITGGSNQPQHF.

This chain connects TRBV7-2 to TRBJ1-1; TRBD1 matches at 10 bases. V lost 4 bases and J lost 2; bases outside the gene matches: 4. CDR1 and CDR2 (germline): SGHTA, FQGNSA. The CDR3 loop spans 15 amino acids. The CDR3 sequence: CASSSRTGGNTEAFF. CDR3 nucleotides: TGTGCCAGCAGCTCAAGGACAGGGGGTAACACTGAAGCTTTCTTT. Variable domain in full (rest from reference TRBV7-2 and TRBJ1-1): GAGVSQSPSNKVTEKGKDVELRCDPISGHTALYWYRQSLGQGLEFLIYFQGNSAPDKSGLPSDRFSAERTGGSVSTLTIQRTQQEDSAVYLCASSSRTGGNTEAFFGQGTRLTVV.

The chain employs TRBV7-6 and TRBJ2-5; D possibly corresponds to TRBD1 (5 bases). The CDR3 spans 13 residues. Per the germline V gene, CDR1 is SGHVS and CDR2 is FNYEAQ. V lost 5 bases and J 1 base, leaving 8 bases between the germline ends. DNA for the CDR3: TGTGCCAGCAGCCCAGGGTTCCAAGAGACCCAGTACTTC. Its translation is CASSPGFQETQYF.

The CDR3 DNA reads TGTGCCAGCAGCCTAGGACAGCCTGCAACTAATGAAAAACTGTTTTTT. Its protein is CASSLGQPATNEKLFF. J is TRBJ1-4 and V is TRBV7-9; weak D call: TRBD1 (6 bases). This CDR3 spans 16 amino acids. The germline CDR1 and CDR2 sequences are SEHNR and FQNEAQ (reference sequence). V was trimmed by 5 bases and J by 0 bases, leaving 13 bases between them.

The chain links TRBV9 to TRBJ1-1, with TRBD1 matching 8 bases. The junction had 8 bases not matched to a gene; V was cut back by 4 bases and J by 6 bases. This CDR3 region has 14 residues. From germline, CDR1 is SGDLS and CDR2 YYNGEE. DNA for the CDR3: TGTGCCAGCAGCACAGGACAGGGTCTCTCTGAAGCTTTCTTT. Encoded protein: CASSTGQGLSEAFF.

This clone is categorized as medium-sized. J is TRBJ1-1 and V is TRBV5-1; possibly TRBD1 for D (5 bases). The CDR3 totals 13 residues. CDR1 is SGHRS and CDR2 is YFSETQ in the germline V gene. V dropped 4 bases and J dropped 5 bases, with 12 bases sitting between them. CDR3 DNA sequence: TGCGCCAGCAGCCGGGATTACAGGACTGAAGCTTTCTTT. Protein sequence: CASSRDYRTEAFF.

Only one count was recorded for this clone. The rearrangement uses TRBV25-1 and TRBJ2-5; 7 bases map to TRBD1. J gave up 3 bases and V 5 bases, and 15 bases lay outside the gene matches. Germline V gene data show CDR1 as MGHDK and CDR2 as SYGVNS. This CDR3 contains 17 residues. The CDR3 nucleotides are TGTGCCAGCAGTCCATCACCGGGACAGAACGCCAAAGAGACCCAGTACTTC. Translation: CASSPSPGQNAKETQYF.

This clone has just one count. This chain joins TRBV4-2 and TRBJ2-3; 11 bases are shared with TRBD2. The CDR3 has 23 residues. The V gene end was trimmed by 4 bases and the J gene end by 0 bases; junction bases not matched to a gene: 24. The V gene's germline CDR1 is LGHNA and CDR2 YNFKEQ. The CDR3 protein is CASSLLIPRGTSGESDSTDTQYF. The CDR3 bases are TGTGCCAGCAGCCTCCTTATCCCCCGAGGGACTAGCGGAGAGTCCGATAGCACAGATACGCAGTATTTT.

The DNA for the CDR3 is TGCGCCAGCAGCCAAGACCGACTAGCGGGGTACAATGAGCAGTTCTTC. This translates into CASSQDRLAGYNEQFF. The genes are TRBV4-1 and TRBJ2-1, with 11 bases identical to TRBD2. Losses at the gene ends were 0 bases for V and 4 bases for J; bases not matched to a gene: 2. CDR1 and CDR2 (germline): MGHRA, YSYEKL. This CDR3 region has 16 residues.

This chain links TRBV29-1 with TRBJ2-6; D call uncertain. V lost 1 base to trimming and J lost 4 bases, with 8 bases between them. Germline CDR1 is SQVTM and CDR2 is ANQGSEA. The CDR3 consists of 14 residues. The CDR3 reads CSVEGGSGANVLTF. The CDR3 DNA reads TGCAGCGTTGAAGGGGGATCCGGGGCCAACGTCCTGACTTTC.

This clone appeared a few times. The chain joins TRBV20-1 to TRBJ1-2; D is uncertain. Germline CDR1 DFQATT, CDR2 SNEGSKA (reference sequence). V dropped 4 bases and J dropped 4 bases, with 4 bases sitting between them. The CDR3 runs to 10 residues. The CDR3 DNA follows: TGCAGTGCTAACCTCTATGGCTACACCTTC. This codes for CSANLYGYTF.